Below, one TCR beta chain is given with its context. TCRdb's copy holds only in-frame clones and misses some; the assay was immunoSEQ multiplex PCR. The sample holds 45,000 or so clones; around 84% are singletons and the top ten take 2.5%. Thawed unstimulated PBMCs were FACS-sorted by CD3, CD4 and CD8 into two populations. These data come from a study of T cell clones after liver transplantation. Study in general: Immunosuppression withdrawal was tried within 2 years after liver transplantation in this trial. Standard immunosuppression, with no induction, continued until 12-24 months after transplant. A pre-transplant mixed lymphocyte reaction with TCRbeta sequencing defined graft-donor-reactive clones followed in post-transplant blood.

Germline CDR1 MDHEN, CDR2 SYDVKM. The CDR3 has 12 residues. V was clipped by 3 bases and J by 3 bases, with 3 bases between them. The genes are TRBV28 and TRBJ1-5, with D unresolved. The receptor's source is a human patient who received a liver transplant. The T cells may come from the graft donor. The material was CD4+ T cells from blood, obtained 24 months after liver transplant. The CDR3 sequence is CASSFPNQPQHF. CDR3 nucleotide sequence: TGTGCCAGCAGTTTCCCCAATCAGCCCCAGCATTTT. The full variable domain, its missing parts supplied by reference TRBV28 and TRBJ1-5, is DVKVTQSSRYLVKRTGEKVFLECVQDMDHENMFWYRQDPGLGLRLIYFSYDVKMKEKGDIPEGYSVSREKKERFSLILESASTNQTSMYLCASSFPNQPQHFGDGTRLSIL.